Below are 22 T cell receptor beta chains sequenced from a single sample in a study of sequential checkpoint blockade in melanoma. Repertoires were generated with immunoSEQ multiplex PCR, while TCRdb's copy carries only in-frame clones and drops some. The data show about 8,900 clones, 23% seen once. Treatment specified: randomized to nivolumab then ipilimumab (arm A) or the reverse (arm B). The sample consisted of tumor tissue (inferred from file names), taken from a patient given nivolumab and ipilimumab in sequence. These receptors all come from a human donor with melanoma.

The chain is built from TRBV19 and TRBJ2-1; D possibly corresponds to TRBD1 (5 bases). The CDR3 length is 13 residues. Trimming shortened V by 3 bases and J by 8 bases, and 11 bases separated the two germline ends. CDR1 and CDR2 (germline): LNHDA, SQIVND (reference sequence). The CDR3 reads CASSMGQYDEQFF. CDR3 nucleotides: TGTGCCAGTAGTATGGGGCAGTACGATGAGCAGTTCTTC.

This clone was seen ten or more times. V gene TRBV11-3 combines with J gene TRBJ1-6; 9 nucleotides agree with TRBD1. The CDR3 is made up of 20 amino acids. CDR1 and CDR2 (germline): SGHNT, YENEEA. V gave up 5 bases and J gave up 4 bases; unmatched junction bases: 18. The CDR3 bases are TGTGCCAGCAGCCACCCCTCCGATAAGACAGGGGGGCCTTATAATTCACCCCTCCACTTT. Protein sequence: CASSHPSDKTGGPYNSPLHF. The whole variable domain, remainder taken from reference TRBV11-3 and TRBJ1-6, is EAGVVQSPRYKIIEKKQPVAFWCNPISGHNTLYWYLQNLGQGPELLIRYENEEAVDDSQLPKDRFSAERLKGVDSTLKIQPAELGDSAVYLCASSHPSDKTGGPYNSPLHFGNGTRLTVT.

V gene TRBV5-1 combines with J gene TRBJ2-2, with D tentatively TRBD1 (6 bases). Trimming took 0 bases from V and 5 from J, leaving 11 bases between them. The CDR3 loop spans 15 amino acids. Per germline, CDR1 SGHRS and CDR2 YFSETQ. The CDR3 protein is CASSLAGQKTGELFF. DNA of the CDR3: TGCGCCAGCAGCTTGGCCGGACAGAAAACCGGGGAGCTGTTTTTT.

This sequence joins TRBV5-1 and TRBJ2-1; TRBD1 matches at 7 bases. The junction had 7 bases not matched to a gene; V was cut back by 0 bases and J by 7 bases. Germline CDR1 and CDR2: SGHRS and YFSETQ. The CDR3 totals 15 residues. CDR3 residues: CASSLGAGGGNEQFF. In DNA, the CDR3 is TGCGCCAGCAGCTTGGGGGCAGGGGGTGGGAATGAGCAGTTCTTC.

This clone was found many times. This chain uses TRBV7-1 with TRBJ1-2; tentatively, D is TRBD1 (6 bases). TRBV7-1 counts as an open reading frame of uncertain function. V was trimmed by 4 bases and J by 7 bases, leaving 13 bases between them. CDR3 size: 13 residues. CDR3 sequence (DNA): TGTGCCAGCAGCTTAGTCTCGGGGGCTGGCTACACCTTC. Protein sequence: CASSLVSGAGYTF.

The chain has TRBV28 and TRBJ2-7; no firm D call. The length of the CDR3 is 12 residues. Trimming cost V 4 bases and J 0 bases, with 4 bases left between them. The germline gives CDR1 MDHEN, CDR2 SYDVKM. The CDR3 sequence is CASSSSSYEQYV. The CDR3 DNA is TGTGCCAGCAGTTCCTCCTCCTACGAGCAGTACGTC.

The V call is TRBV6-8, the J call TRBJ2-1, with 7 bases identical to TRBD1. With V trimmed by 6 bases and J by 4 bases, 6 bases remained unmatched. The CDR3 covers 14 residues. The germline gives CDR1 MNHGY, CDR2 SAAAGT. CDR3 coding DNA: TGTGCCAGCAGAACCGGGACAGCTTACAATGAGCAGTTCTTC. Its translation: CASRTGTAYNEQFF.

This sequence joins TRBV6-8 and TRBJ1-1; D gene ambiguous. Germline values: CDR1 MNHGY, CDR2 SAAAGT. This CDR3 contains 14 residues. The V end lost 0 bases, the J end lost 1 base, and 6 bases lay between the germline ends. CDR3 loop: CASSYSRGNTEAFF. DNA of the CDR3: TGTGCCAGCAGTTACTCGAGAGGGAACACTGAAGCTTTCTTT.

This clone turned up a few times. This sequence joins TRBV11-3 and TRBJ2-5; D could derive from TRBD1 or TRBD2 (6 bases each). The CDR3 is made up of 15 amino acids. Trimming pared 3 bases from V and 4 bases from J, leaving 15 bases between. In germline, CDR1 is SGHNT, CDR2 YENEEA. CDR3 in amino acids: CASSLTGAPRETQYF. The CDR3 nucleotides read TGTGCCAGCAGCTTGACGGGGGCGCCCCGAGAGACCCAGTACTTC.

This chain uses TRBV1 with TRBJ1-3. TRBV1 corresponds to a pseudogene. This CDR3 has 13 amino acids. CDR3 sequence: CASSPPWGNTIYF. CDR3 nucleotides: TGCGCCAGCAGCCCCCCCTGGGGAAACACCATATATTTT.

This clone has just a few counts. This CDR3 is CASSYSGYYNSPLHF. For the CDR3, the DNA is TGTGCCAGCAGTTACTCCGGGTATTATAATTCACCCCTCCACTTT. This sequence joins TRBV6-8 and TRBJ1-6; no definite D call. Trimming removed 0 bases at V and 4 bases at J, with 7 bases between. The CDR3 runs 15 residues. Germline CDR1 reads MNHGY; CDR2 reads SAAAGT.

This clone has a handful of counts. The V call is TRBV15, the J call TRBJ1-2, with TRBD1 as a possible D gene (6 bases). Between the trimmed V and J ends, which lost 4 bases and 5 bases, there was a span of 20 bases. Germline V gene lookup returns CDR1 LNHNV and CDR2 YYDKDF (reference sequence). This CDR3 has 16 amino acids. In nucleotides, the CDR3 is TGTGCCACCAGCACAACTAACGTCGGGACACTATATGGCTACACCTTC. Translating it yields CATSTTNVGTLYGYTF.

This clone has a count of ten or more. This rearrangement joins TRBV11-3 to TRBJ1-1; tentatively, D is TRBD1 (5 bases). Germline V lookup: CDR1 SGHNT, CDR2 YENEEA. V lost 3 bases, J lost 5 bases, and 13 bases lay in between. The CDR3 spans 14 residues. Written as DNA, the CDR3 is TGTGCCAGCAGCTTGGCCAGGGTGGGGACTGAAGCTTTCTTT. This encodes CASSLARVGTEAFF.

Regarding this clone: Compared with germline, one end of the junction differs, possibly owing to a read error. The chain has TRBV6-8 and TRBJ1-1; D not certain. The CDR3 length is 18 residues. Germline values: CDR1 MNHGY, CDR2 SAAAGT. The CDR3, as DNA: TGTGCCATCAGTGCAAGGACCGACGAGATGAACCCGAACACTGAAGCTTTCTTT. Amino acid sequence: CAISARTDEMNPNTEAFF.

This clone showed up just a few times. The rearrangement uses TRBV6-8 and TRBJ1-5; TRBD1 is a possible D gene (5 bases). The CDR3 sequence is 14 residues long. Germline CDR1 and CDR2: MNHGY and SAAAGT. The V end lost 7 bases, the J end lost 3 bases, and 13 bases lay between the germline ends. CDR3 loop: CASKVDGTNQPQHF. In nucleotides, the CDR3 is TGTGCCAGCAAGGTCGACGGGACCAATCAGCCCCAGCATTTT.

This rearrangement joins TRBV28 to TRBJ2-7; 7 bases match TRBD1. After removal of 6 bases from V and 7 bases from J, the junction contained 12 bases not matched to a gene. In germline, CDR1 is MDHEN, CDR2 SYDVKM. This CDR3 contains 14 residues. The CDR3 here is CASRPGGQTREQYV. CDR3 coding DNA: TGTGCCAGCAGACCAGGGGGACAAACGAGAGAGCAGTACGTC.

This clone was counted only a few times. The J gene is TRBJ2-7, the V gene TRBV9, with D tentatively TRBD2 (6 bases). The ends were cut back, 4 bases at V and 0 bases at J, with 14 bases in the middle. The CDR3 spans 15 residues. Germline V lookup: CDR1 SGDLS, CDR2 YYNGEE. The CDR3 DNA is TGTGCCAGCAGCCCCACAGGAGGGCTCTCCTACGAGCAGTACTTC. It specifies CASSPTGGLSYEQYF.

This clone was detected only a few times. The CDR3 sequence is CASSYSLRAASNEKLFF. As DNA, the CDR3 is TGCGCCAGCAGCTACAGTCTGAGGGCGGCTTCTAATGAAAAACTGTTTTTT. The chain combines TRBV5-1 with TRBJ1-4; no reliable D call. Trimming shortened V by 3 bases and J by 3 bases, and 18 bases separated the two germline ends. CDR3 length equals 17 residues. Germline CDR1 and CDR2: SGHRS and YFSETQ. The full variable domain, in which reference TRBV5-1 and TRBJ1-4 provide the parts outside the CDR3, is KAGVTQTPRYLIKTRGQQVTLSCSPISGHRSVSWYQQTPGQGLQFLFEYFSETQRNKGNFPGRFSGRQFSNSRSEMNVSTLELGDSALYLCASSYSLRAASNEKLFFGSGTQLSVL.

The chain couples TRBV4-1 to TRBJ2-2, with TRBD1 matching over 7 bases. The CDR3 totals 13 residues. The junction had 2 bases not matched to a gene; V was cut back by 4 bases and J by 6 bases. Germline lookup yields CDR1 MGHRA and CDR2 YSYEKL. The DNA for the CDR3 is TGCGCCAGCAGCCCACAGGGGTCCGGGGAGCTGTTTTTT. Its protein is CASSPQGSGELFF.

This chain links TRBV5-1 with TRBJ1-2; unclear D gene. The CDR3 length is 16 residues. Trimming cost V 3 bases and J 7 bases, with 22 bases left between them. Germline V CDR1 and CDR2: SGHRS, YFSETQ. Here the CDR3 reads CASSSTRHVTMGGYTF. For the CDR3, the DNA is TGCGCCAGCAGCTCCACCCGACACGTTACAATGGGTGGCTACACCTTC. Complete variable domain (other parts from reference TRBV5-1 and TRBJ1-2): KAGVTQTPRYLIKTRGQQVTLSCSPISGHRSVSWYQQTPGQGLQFLFEYFSETQRNKGNFPGRFSGRQFSNSRSEMNVSTLELGDSALYLCASSSTRHVTMGGYTFGSGTRLTVV.

This clone was seen many times. The gene calls are TRBV11-3 and TRBJ1-6, with D perhaps matching TRBD1 (6 bases). This CDR3 comprises 15 residues. Germline CDR1 reads SGHNT; CDR2 reads YENEEA. V lost 7 bases and J lost 10, with 20 bases in between. The CDR3 coding sequence is TGTGCCAGCACCGATACTACGGGGGGCATATCACCCCTCCACTTT. It yields the protein CASTDTTGGISPLHF. Drawing the rest from reference TRBV11-3 and TRBJ1-6, the complete variable domain is EAGVVQSPRYKIIEKKQPVAFWCNPISGHNTLYWYLQNLGQGPELLIRYENEEAVDDSQLPKDRFSAERLKGVDSTLKIQPAELGDSAVYLCASTDTTGGISPLHFGNGTRLTVT.

This clone was recorded a few times. The chain links TRBV18 to TRBJ2-7; D call uncertain. The germline V gene encodes CDR1 KGHSH and CDR2 LQKENI. This CDR3 contains 13 residues. The ends were cut back, 3 bases at V and 5 bases at J, with 11 bases in the middle. The CDR3 loop is CASSPQKMNEQYV. CDR3 nucleotides: TGTGCCAGCTCACCCCAAAAAATGAACGAGCAGTACGTC.